This TCR beta chain was identified in a study of cytomegalovirus exposure and HLA in healthy donors. Overall study: The Caucasian-associated ancestry cluster contained about four fifths of the 398 genotyped donors. The study's findings and limits: Several of the most significant clusters appeared, in a later analysis, to be linked to common viral pathogens. Fewer than 200 TCR beta chains were listed as cytomegalovirus-associated. Rates of TCR association differed by HLA locus in a later analysis, with DRB1 highest and HLA-C lowest.

A note on this clone: Its antigen is as yet unknown.

With 6 bases clipped from V and 2 bases from J, the junction kept 12 bases outside the gene matches. The germline V gene has CDR1 SNHLY and CDR2 FYNNEI. The CDR3 runs to 16 residues. Amplification used 60 Vbeta primers and 13 Jbeta primers. Clones were read by immunoSEQ multiplex PCR, and TCRdb kept only the in-frame ones, dropping some. Of around 150,000 clones listed, 79% were seen once; the top ten hold around 6.3%. The chain employs TRBV2 and TRBJ2-7; TRBD2 aligns across 8 bases. This receptor was identified in a man aged 45 to 65 in good health and CMV-seropositive. Input material: PBMCs. CDR3 in DNA: TGTGCCAGCAGGGATGAAGCGGGAGCGTCAACCTACGAGCAGTACTTC. Amino acids: CASRDEAGASTYEQYF.